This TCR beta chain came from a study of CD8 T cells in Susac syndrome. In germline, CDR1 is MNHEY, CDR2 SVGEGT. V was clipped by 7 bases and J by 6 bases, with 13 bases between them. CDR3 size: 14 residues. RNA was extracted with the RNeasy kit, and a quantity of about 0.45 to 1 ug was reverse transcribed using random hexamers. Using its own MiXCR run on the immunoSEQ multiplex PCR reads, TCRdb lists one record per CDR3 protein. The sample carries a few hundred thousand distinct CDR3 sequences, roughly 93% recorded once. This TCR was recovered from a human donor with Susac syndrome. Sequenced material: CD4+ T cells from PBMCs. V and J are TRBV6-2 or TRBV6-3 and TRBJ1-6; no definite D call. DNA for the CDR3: TGTGCCAGCAACAAAGACGGTGGTAATTCACCCCTCCACTTT. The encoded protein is CASNKDGGNSPLHF.